This T cell receptor (beta chain) appears in the sequencing data of a study of T cells in Graves' hyperthyroidism and ophthalmopathy. Using RNA transcripts as the source, TCR beta CDR3 regions were amplified. RT-PCR in the first round (using the HTBI primer set) targeted the TCR CDR3. A single record per CDR3 protein comes from TCRdb applying MiXCR to the multiplex PCR reads. The sample carries fewer than 350,000 distinct CDR3 sequences, over 20% recorded once. This clonotype has a count of ten or more. V was trimmed by 2 bases and J by 4 bases, leaving 5 bases between them. The CDR3 spans 12 residues. Looked up from germline, CDR1 is SGHAT and CDR2 is FQNNGV.

The genes are TRBV11-2 and TRBJ1-2; no clear D. This TCR derives from a woman between 45 and 60 years old with Graves' hyperthyroidism. Material for sequencing was blood. The CDR3 nucleotides read TGTGCCAGCAGCTTAAGGGTCTATGGCTACACCTTC. Amino acid sequence: CASSLRVYGYTF.